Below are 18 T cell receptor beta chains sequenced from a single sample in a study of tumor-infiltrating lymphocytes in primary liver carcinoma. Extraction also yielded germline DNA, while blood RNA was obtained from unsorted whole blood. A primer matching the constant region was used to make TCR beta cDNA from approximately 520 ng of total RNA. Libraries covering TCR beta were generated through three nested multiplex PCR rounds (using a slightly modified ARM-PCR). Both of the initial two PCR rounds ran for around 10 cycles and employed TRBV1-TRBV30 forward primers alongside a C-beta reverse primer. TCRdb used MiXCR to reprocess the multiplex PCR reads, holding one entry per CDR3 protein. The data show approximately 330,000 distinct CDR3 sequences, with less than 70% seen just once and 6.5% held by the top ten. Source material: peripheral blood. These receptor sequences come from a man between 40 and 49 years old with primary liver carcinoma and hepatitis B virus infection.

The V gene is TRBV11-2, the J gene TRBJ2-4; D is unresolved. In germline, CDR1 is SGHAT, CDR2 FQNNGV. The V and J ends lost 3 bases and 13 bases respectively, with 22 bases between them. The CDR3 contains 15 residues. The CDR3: CASSFVWQPSNEQYF. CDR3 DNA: TGTGCCAGCAGCTTTGTGTGGCAGCCGAGCAATGAGCAGTACTTC.

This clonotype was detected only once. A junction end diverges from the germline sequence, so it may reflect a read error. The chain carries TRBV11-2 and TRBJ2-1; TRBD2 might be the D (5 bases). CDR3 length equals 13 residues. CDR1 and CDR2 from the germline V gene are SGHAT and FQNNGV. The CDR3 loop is CASSLVGQNERLF. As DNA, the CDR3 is TGTGCCAGCAGCTTAGTAGGTCAAAATGAGCGGCTCTTC.

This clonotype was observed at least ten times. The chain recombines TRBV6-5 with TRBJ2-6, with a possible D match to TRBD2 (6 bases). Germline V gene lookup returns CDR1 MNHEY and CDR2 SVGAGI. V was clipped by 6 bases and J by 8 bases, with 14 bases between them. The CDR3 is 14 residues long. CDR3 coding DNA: TGTGCCAGCAGCCGGGGGAAGTGGTCCAACGTCCTGACTTTC. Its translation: CASSRGKWSNVLTF.

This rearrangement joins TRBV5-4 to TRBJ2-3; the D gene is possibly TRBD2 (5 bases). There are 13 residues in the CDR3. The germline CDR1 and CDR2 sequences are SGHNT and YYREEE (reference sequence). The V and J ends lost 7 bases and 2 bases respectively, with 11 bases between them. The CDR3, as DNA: TGTGCCAGCCGGCTCGGGGACACAGATACGCAGTATTTT. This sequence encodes CASRLGDTDTQYF.

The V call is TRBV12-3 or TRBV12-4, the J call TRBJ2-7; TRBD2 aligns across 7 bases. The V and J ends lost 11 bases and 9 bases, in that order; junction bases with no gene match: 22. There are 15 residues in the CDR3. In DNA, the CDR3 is TGTGCCTGTAGTTTAATCGAGGGAGGGCGAGGCGGGCAGTACTTC. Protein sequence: CACSLIEGGRGGQYF.

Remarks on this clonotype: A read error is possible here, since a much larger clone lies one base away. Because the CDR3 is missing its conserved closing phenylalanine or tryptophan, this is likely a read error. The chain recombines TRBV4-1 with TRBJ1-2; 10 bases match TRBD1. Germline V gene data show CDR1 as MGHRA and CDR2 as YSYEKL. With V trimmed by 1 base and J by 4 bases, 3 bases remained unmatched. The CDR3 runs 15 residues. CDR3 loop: CASSQGTGGIYGYTL. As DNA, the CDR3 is TGCGCCAGCAGCCAAGGGACAGGGGGGATCTATGGCTACACCCTC.

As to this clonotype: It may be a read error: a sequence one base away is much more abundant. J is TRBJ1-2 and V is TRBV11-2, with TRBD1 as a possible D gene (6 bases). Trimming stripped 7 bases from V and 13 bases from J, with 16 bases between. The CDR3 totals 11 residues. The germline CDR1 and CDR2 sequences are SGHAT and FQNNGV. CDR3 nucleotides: TGTGCCAGCAACCAGGGGCGAGGAGCCACCTTC. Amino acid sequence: CASNQGRGATF.

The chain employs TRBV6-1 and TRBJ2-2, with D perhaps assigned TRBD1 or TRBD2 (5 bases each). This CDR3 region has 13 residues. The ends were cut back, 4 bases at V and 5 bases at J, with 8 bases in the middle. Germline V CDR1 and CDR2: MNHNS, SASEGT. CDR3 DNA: TGTGCCAGCAGTGGGTGGGGGACCGGGGAGCTGTTTTTT. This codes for CASSGWGTGELFF.

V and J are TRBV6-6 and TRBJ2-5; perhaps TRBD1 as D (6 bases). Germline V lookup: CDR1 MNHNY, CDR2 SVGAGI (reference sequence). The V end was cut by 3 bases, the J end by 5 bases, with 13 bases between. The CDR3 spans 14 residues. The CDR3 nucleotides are TGTGCCAGCAGTTATCAGCGGCAGGGGGAGACCCAGTACTTC. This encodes CASSYQRQGETQYF.

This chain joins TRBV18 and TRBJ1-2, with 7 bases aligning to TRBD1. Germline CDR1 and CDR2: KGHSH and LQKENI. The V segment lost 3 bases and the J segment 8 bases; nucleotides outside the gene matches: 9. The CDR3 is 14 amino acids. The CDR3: CASSPPGGARGYTF. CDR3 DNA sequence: TGTGCCAGCTCACCTCCAGGGGGAGCGAGAGGCTACACCTTC. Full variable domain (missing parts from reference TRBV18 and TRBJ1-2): NAGVMQNPRHLVRRRGQEARLRCSPMKGHSHVYWYRQLPEEGLKFMVYLQKENIIDESGMPKERFSAEFPKEGPSILRIQQVVRGDSAAYFCASSPPGGARGYTFGSGTRLTVV.

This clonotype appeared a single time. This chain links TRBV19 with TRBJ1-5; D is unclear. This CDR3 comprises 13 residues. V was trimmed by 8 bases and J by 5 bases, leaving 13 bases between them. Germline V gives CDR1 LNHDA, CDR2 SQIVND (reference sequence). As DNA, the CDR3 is TGTGCCAGTTCCCCAGTTCAGGATCAGCCCCAGCATTTT. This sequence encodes CASSPVQDQPQHF.

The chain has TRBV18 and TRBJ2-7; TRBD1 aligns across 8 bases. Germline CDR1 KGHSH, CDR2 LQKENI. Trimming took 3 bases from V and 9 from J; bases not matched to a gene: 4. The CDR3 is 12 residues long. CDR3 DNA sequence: TGTGCCAGCTCACCGGACAGGGCGGCGCAGTACTTC. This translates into CASSPDRAAQYF.

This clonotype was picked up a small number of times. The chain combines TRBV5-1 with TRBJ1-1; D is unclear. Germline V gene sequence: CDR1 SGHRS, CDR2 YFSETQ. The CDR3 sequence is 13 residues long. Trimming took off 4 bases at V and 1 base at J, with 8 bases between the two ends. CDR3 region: CASSPNWNTEAFF. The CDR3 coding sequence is TGCGCCAGCAGCCCCAATTGGAACACTGAAGCTTTCTTT.

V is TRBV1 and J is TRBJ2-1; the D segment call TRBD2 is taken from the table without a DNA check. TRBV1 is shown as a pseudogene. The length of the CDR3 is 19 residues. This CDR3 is CTSSQYRSSGSPTHNEQFF. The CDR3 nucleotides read TGCACCAGCAGCCAATATAGGTCTAGCGGGAGTCCGACCCACAATGAGCAGTTCTTC.

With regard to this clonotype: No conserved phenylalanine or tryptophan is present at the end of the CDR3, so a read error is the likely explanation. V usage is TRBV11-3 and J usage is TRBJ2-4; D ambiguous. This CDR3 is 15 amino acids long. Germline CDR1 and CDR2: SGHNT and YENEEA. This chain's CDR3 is CASGLGIRAKNIQYL. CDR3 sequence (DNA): TGTGCCAGCGGCTTGGGCATCCGCGCCAAGAACATTCAGTACCTC.

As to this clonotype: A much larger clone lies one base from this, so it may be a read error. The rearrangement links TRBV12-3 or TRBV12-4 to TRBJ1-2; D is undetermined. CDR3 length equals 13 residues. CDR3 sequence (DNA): TGTGCCAGCAGCTCGACACCGGAGGGTGGCTACGCCTTC. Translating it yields CASSSTPEGGYAF.

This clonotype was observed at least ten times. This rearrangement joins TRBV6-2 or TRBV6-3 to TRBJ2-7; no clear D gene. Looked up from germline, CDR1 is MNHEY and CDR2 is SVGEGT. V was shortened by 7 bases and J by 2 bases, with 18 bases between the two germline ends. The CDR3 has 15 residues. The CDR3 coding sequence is TGTGCCAGCACCCACCGGTCGGCAGATACCTACGAGCAGTACTTC. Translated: CASTHRSADTYEQYF.

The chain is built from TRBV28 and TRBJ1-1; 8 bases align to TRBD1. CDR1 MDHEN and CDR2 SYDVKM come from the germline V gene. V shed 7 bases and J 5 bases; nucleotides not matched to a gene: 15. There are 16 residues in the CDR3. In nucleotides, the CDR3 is TGTGCCAGCATCCGACCCGGACAGGGATGGAAAACTGAAGCTTTCTTT. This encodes CASIRPGQGWKTEAFF.